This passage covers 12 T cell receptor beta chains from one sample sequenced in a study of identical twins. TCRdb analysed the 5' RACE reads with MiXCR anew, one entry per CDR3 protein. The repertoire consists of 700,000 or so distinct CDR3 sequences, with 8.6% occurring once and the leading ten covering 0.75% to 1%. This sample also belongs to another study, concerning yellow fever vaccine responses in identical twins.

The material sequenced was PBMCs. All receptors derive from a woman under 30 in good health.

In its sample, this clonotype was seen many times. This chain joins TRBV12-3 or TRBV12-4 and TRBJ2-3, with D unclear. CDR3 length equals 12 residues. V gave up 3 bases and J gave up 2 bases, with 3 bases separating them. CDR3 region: CASSFHTDTQYF. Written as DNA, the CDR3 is TGTGCCAGCAGTTTTCACACAGATACGCAGTATTTT.

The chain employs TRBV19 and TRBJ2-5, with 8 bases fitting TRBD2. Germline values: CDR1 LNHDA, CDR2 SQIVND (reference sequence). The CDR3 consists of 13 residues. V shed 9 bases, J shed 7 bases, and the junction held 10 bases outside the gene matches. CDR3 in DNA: TGTGCCAGCGCTAGCGGGCTGTGGGCGACCCAGTACTTC. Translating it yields CASASGLWATQYF.

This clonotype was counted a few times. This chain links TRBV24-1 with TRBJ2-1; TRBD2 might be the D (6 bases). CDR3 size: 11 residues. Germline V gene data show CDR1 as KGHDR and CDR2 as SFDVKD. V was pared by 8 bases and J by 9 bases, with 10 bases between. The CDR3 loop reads CATTFGGEQFF. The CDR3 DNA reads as TGTGCCACCACCTTCGGGGGTGAGCAGTTCTTC.

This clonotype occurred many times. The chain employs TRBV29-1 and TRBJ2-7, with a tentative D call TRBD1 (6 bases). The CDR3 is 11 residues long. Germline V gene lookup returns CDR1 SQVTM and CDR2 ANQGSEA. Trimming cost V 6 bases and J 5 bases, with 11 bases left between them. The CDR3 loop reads CSVTGFDEQYF. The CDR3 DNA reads TGCAGCGTCACAGGGTTCGACGAGCAGTACTTC.

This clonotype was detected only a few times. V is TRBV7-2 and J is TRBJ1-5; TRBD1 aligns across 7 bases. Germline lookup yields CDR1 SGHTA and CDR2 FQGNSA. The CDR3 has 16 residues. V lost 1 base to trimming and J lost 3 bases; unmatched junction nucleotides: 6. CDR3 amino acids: CASSLVGGGTNQPQHF. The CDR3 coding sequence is TGTGCCAGCAGCTTAGTGGGAGGGGGCACCAATCAGCCCCAGCATTTT.

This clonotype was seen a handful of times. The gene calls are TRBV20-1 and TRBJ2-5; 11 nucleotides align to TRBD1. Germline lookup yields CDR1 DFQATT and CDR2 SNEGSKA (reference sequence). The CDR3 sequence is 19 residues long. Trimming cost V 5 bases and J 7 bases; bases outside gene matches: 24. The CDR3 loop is CSAGRTGGIRAGDGGTQYF. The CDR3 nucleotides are TGCAGTGCTGGGAGGACAGGGGGCATAAGAGCGGGAGATGGGGGGACCCAGTACTTC.

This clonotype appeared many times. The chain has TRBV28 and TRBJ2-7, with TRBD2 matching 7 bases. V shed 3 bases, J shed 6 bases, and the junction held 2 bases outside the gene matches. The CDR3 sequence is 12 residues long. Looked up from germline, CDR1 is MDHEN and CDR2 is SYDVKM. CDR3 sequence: CASSLGLPEQYF. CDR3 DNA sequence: TGTGCCAGCAGTTTGGGACTACCCGAGCAGTACTTC.

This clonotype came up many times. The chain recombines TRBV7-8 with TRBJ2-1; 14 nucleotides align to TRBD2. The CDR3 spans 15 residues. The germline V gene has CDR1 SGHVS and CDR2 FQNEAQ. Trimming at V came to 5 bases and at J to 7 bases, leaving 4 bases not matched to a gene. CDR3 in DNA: TGTGCCAGCAGCCCACGGACTAGCGGGAGGAATGAGCAGTTCTTC. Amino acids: CASSPRTSGRNEQFF.

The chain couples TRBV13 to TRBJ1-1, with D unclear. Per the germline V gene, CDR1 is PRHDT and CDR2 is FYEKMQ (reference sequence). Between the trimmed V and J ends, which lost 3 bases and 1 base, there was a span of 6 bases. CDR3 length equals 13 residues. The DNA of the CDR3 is TGTGCCAGCAGCTTGTTCAGGAACACTGAAGCTTTCTTT. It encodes CASSLFRNTEAFF.

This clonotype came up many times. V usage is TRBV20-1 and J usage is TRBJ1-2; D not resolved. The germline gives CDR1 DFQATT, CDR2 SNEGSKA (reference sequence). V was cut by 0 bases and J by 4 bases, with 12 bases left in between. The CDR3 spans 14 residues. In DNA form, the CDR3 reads TGCAGTGCTAGAGAGGGGAATGGTTTCTATGGCTACACCTTC. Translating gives CSAREGNGFYGYTF.

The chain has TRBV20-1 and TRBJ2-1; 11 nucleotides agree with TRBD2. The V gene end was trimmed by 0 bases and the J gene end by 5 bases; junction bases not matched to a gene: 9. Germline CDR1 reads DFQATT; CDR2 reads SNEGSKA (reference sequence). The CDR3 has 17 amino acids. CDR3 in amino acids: CSARDPTSGSPHNEQFF. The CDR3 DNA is TGCAGTGCTAGAGATCCCACTAGCGGGAGCCCCCACAATGAGCAGTTCTTC.

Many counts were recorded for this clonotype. The CDR3 DNA follows: TGCAGCGTAAGGGACAGGGGGCCCTACGAGCAGTACTTC. This gives the protein CSVRDRGPYEQYF. This chain joins TRBV29-1 and TRBJ2-7, with TRBD1 matching over 12 bases. Trimming took 6 bases from V and 2 from J; bases not matched to a gene: 2. The V gene's germline CDR1 is SQVTM and CDR2 ANQGSEA. This CDR3 contains 13 residues.